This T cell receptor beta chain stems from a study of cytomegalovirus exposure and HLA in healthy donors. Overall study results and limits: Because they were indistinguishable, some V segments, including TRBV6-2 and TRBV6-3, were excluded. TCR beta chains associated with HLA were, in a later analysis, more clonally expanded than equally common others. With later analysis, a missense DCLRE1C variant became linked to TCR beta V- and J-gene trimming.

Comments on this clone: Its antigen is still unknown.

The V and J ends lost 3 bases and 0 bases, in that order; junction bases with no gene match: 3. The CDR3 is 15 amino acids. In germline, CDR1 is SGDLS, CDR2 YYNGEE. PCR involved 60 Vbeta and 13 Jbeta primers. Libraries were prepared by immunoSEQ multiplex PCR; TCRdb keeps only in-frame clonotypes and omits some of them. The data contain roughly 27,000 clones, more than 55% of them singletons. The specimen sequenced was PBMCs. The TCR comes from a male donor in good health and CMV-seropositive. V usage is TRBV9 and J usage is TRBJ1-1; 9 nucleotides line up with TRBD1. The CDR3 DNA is TGTGCCAGCAGCGCCCGGGACAGGGTGAACACTGAAGCTTTCTTT. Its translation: CASSARDRVNTEAFF.